The 31 T cell receptor beta chains below come from one sample, sequenced in a study of monozygotic twins with inflammatory bowel disease. TCRdb reprocessed the 5' RACE reads and reports one entry per CDR3 protein, with no DNA. The sample totals approximately 100,000 distinct CDR3 sequences. Sequenced material: blood. These receptors came from a human donor with ulcerative colitis or Crohn's disease, or a healthy co-twin of an affected twin (not recorded which).

This rearrangement joins TRBV29-1 to TRBJ1-1; TCRdb outputs TRBD1, but without DNA this stays unchecked. This CDR3 has 14 residues. Germline V gene data show CDR1 as SQVTM and CDR2 as ANQGSEA. The chain's CDR3 is CSVEDRGRRTEAFF.

The chain has TRBV10-3 and TRBJ2-3; TCRdb reports TRBD2, a call that lacks DNA to check it against. Germline loops: CDR1 ENHRY, CDR2 SYGVKD. The CDR3 consists of 14 residues. Here the CDR3 reads CAISASGGTDTQYF.

The chain joins TRBV6-5 to TRBJ1-4; TCRdb designates TRBD1, a call that cannot be tested without DNA. This CDR3 contains 16 residues. The V gene's germline CDR1 is MNHEY and CDR2 SVGAGI. The CDR3 spells CASSYRGATSGRKLFF.

V gene TRBV5-5 combines with J gene TRBJ1-5; TCRdb lists TRBD1, though no DNA is available to test this call. The CDR3 consists of 14 residues. Germline loops: CDR1 SGHKS, CDR2 YYEKEE (reference sequence). The CDR3 protein is CASSFTGGDQPQHF.

V usage is TRBV5-4 and J usage is TRBJ2-7; the TCRdb call, TRBD1, lacks DNA for checking. There are 14 residues in the CDR3. CDR1 and CDR2 from the germline V gene are SGHNT and YYREEE (reference sequence). This CDR3 is CASSLDQGATEQYF.

The rearrangement links TRBV27 to TRBJ2-7; no DNA is available, so the TRBD2 call from TCRdb remains unchecked. CDR1 is MNHEY, CDR2 SMNVEV, per germline (reference sequence). CDR3 size: 18 residues. The CDR3 sequence is CASSLSWPSGSKGYEQYF.

The genes are TRBV13 and TRBJ2-7. Germline V gene sequence: CDR1 PRHDT, CDR2 FYEKMQ (reference sequence). CDR3 length: 15 residues. This CDR3 reads CASSVRGGRRYEQYF.

The V and J genes are TRBV7-9 and TRBJ2-3; the TCRdb call, TRBD1, lacks DNA for checking. Germline values: CDR1 SEHNR, CDR2 FQNEAQ (reference sequence). This CDR3 has 18 residues. CDR3 region: CASSSLARARGGSDTQYF.

The chain combines TRBV4-1 with TRBJ2-5. This CDR3 contains 15 residues. Germline V lookup: CDR1 MGHRA, CDR2 YSYEKL. CDR3 sequence reads: CASSRRSDREETQYF.

The CDR3 loop reads CSASAWSELHF. The chain links TRBV20-1 to TRBJ1-6. In germline, CDR1 is DFQATT, CDR2 SNEGSKA (reference sequence). This CDR3 has 11 residues.

This chain links TRBV9 with TRBJ1-1. Germline CDR1 SGDLS, CDR2 YYNGEE. The CDR3 is 14 residues long. The CDR3: CASKTGHLNTEAFF.

The J gene is TRBJ2-1, the V gene TRBV7-2; TCRdb lists TRBD2, though no DNA is available to test this call. The CDR3 loop spans 16 amino acids. CDR1 SGHTA and CDR2 FQGNSA come from the germline V gene. This CDR3 reads CASSLASVAGAHEQFF.

This rearrangement joins TRBV5-1 to TRBJ2-1. Germline V gene data show CDR1 as SGHRS and CDR2 as YFSETQ. This CDR3 has 14 amino acids. The CDR3 loop reads CASSFGSSYNEQFF.

The chain has TRBV6-2 or TRBV6-3 and TRBJ1-5; with no DNA, the TCRdb D assignment of TRBD1 cannot be verified. The V gene's germline CDR1 is MNHEY and CDR2 SVGEGT. This CDR3 is built from 16 residues. CDR3 in amino acids: CASSYPGTALSQPQHF.

CDR3 region: CASSWGLDKERAKNIQYF. The chain links TRBV5-1 to TRBJ2-4. Germline V gene lookup returns CDR1 SGHRS and CDR2 YFSETQ. The CDR3 contains 18 residues.

CDR3 residues: CASSLRLDTQYF. The chain is built from TRBV7-2 and TRBJ2-3. In germline, CDR1 is SGHTA, CDR2 FQGNSA. The CDR3 has 12 amino acids.

This rearrangement joins TRBV2 to TRBJ1-6; TCRdb picks TRBD1, but there is no DNA to check that call. The germline gives CDR1 SNHLY, CDR2 FYNNEI. This CDR3 comprises 13 residues. The CDR3 loop reads CASAGTVNSPLHF. Based on the CDR3 plus reference TRBV2 and TRBJ1-6, the full variable domain is EPEVTQTPSHQVTQMGQEVILRCVPISNHLYFYWYRQILGQKVEFLVSFYNNEISEKSEIFDDQFSVERPDGSNFTLKIRSTKLEDSAMYFCASAGTVNSPLHFGNGTRLTVT.

V and J are TRBV7-9 and TRBJ2-2; TCRdb's assignment of TRBD1 cannot be checked, as there is no DNA. The CDR3 runs 15 residues. From germline, CDR1 is SEHNR and CDR2 FQNEAQ (reference sequence). The CDR3 region is CASSNSRVPSRELFF.

This chain connects TRBV5-1 to TRBJ2-7; the TRBD2 assignment by TCRdb is unverifiable without DNA. The CDR3 runs 16 residues. Per germline, CDR1 SGHRS and CDR2 YFSETQ. The CDR3 loop is CASSLGLAGNSYEQYF.

The gene calls are TRBV3-1 and TRBJ2-7; TCRdb's D call of TRBD1 is untestable without DNA. Germline loops: CDR1 LGHDT, CDR2 YNNKEL (reference sequence). The CDR3 totals 13 residues. The CDR3 sequence: CASSPSPGGEQYF.

This rearrangement joins TRBV18 to TRBJ2-7; TCRdb selects TRBD1, and the lack of DNA leaves this call unchecked. The CDR3 length is 15 residues. CDR1 KGHSH and CDR2 LQKENI come from the germline V gene. CDR3 in amino acids: CASSPLGGLSYEQYF. Supplemented by reference TRBV18 and TRBJ2-7, the full variable domain reads NAGVMQNPRHLVRRRGQEARLRCSPMKGHSHVYWYRQLPEEGLKFMVYLQKENIIDESGMPKERFSAEFPKEGPSILRIQQVVRGDSAAYFCASSPLGGLSYEQYFGPGTRLTVT.

The chain employs TRBV7-9 and TRBJ2-7; TCRdb lists TRBD2, though no DNA is available to test this call. Germline V CDR1 and CDR2: SEHNR, FQNEAQ (reference sequence). The CDR3 length is 13 residues. Here the CDR3 reads CASSGLAGGEQYF.

This rearrangement joins TRBV12-3 or TRBV12-4 to TRBJ1-2; absent DNA, TCRdb's TRBD1 call cannot be checked. The CDR3 runs to 15 residues. This CDR3 is CASAASAPGDYGYTF.

CDR3 amino acids: CSARPLPGLAVHTANTGELFF. The rearrangement links TRBV20-1 to TRBJ2-2; with no DNA, the TCRdb D assignment of TRBD2 cannot be verified. Germline V gene data show CDR1 as DFQATT and CDR2 as SNEGSKA (reference sequence). The CDR3 totals 21 residues.

The chain recombines TRBV29-1 with TRBJ2-2; there is no DNA to check the TCRdb D call of TRBD1. The V gene's germline CDR1 is SQVTM and CDR2 ANQGSEA. The CDR3 is 13 amino acids. CDR3 in amino acids: CSAGQGLGGELFF.

This chain joins TRBV12-3 or TRBV12-4 and TRBJ2-7; the TCRdb D gene call, TRBD1, has no DNA to confirm it. The CDR3 contains 14 residues. CDR3: CASSLDRGGYEQYF.

This chain uses TRBV12-3 or TRBV12-4 with TRBJ1-2; TCRdb picks TRBD1, but there is no DNA to check that call. The length of the CDR3 is 15 residues. CDR3 sequence reads: CASSLRGEPRLGYTF.

The rearrangement links TRBV12-3 or TRBV12-4 to TRBJ2-6. The CDR3 spans 14 residues. The CDR3 is CASRPVRGANVLTF.

The V and J genes are TRBV4-3 and TRBJ2-2; TCRdb's assignment of TRBD1 cannot be checked, as there is no DNA. The CDR3 runs to 15 residues. CDR1 and CDR2 (germline): LGHNA, YSLEER. The CDR3: CASSYDRGPTGELFF.

The chain carries TRBV5-1 and TRBJ2-7. The CDR3 is 11 amino acids. CDR1 is SGHRS and CDR2 is YFSETQ in the germline V gene. The CDR3 reads CASTRGYEQYF.

The chain recombines TRBV7-9 with TRBJ2-5; checking the TCRdb D call of TRBD1 is not possible without DNA. This CDR3 is built from 16 residues. Germline V gene sequence: CDR1 SEHNR, CDR2 FQNEAQ (reference sequence). The CDR3 region is CASSSSLRGVQETQYF.